This T cell receptor (beta chain) emerged from a study of molecular identifiers for immune sequencing clone quantification. Naive CD8 T cells underwent sorting with the CD8+CD4-CCR7+CD45RA+ definition. TCRdb reanalysed the PCR reads using MiXCR and keeps one entry per CDR3 protein. The sample gives some 680,000 distinct CDR3 sequences, 25% of which show up once; about 0.73% is in the top ten. CDR1 is GTSNPN and CDR2 is SVGIG in the germline V gene (reference sequence). The CDR3 has 15 amino acids. J lost 5 bases, V lost 0 bases, and 5 bases had no gene match. Sequencing input: naive CD8+ T cells from blood, with Jurkat cell RNA spiked in. Subset given: FACS-sorted CD8+CD4-CCR7+CD45RA+ naive T cells. V is TRBV30 and J is TRBJ2-3, with 10 nucleotides matching TRBD2. The clonotype comes from a human donor in good health. Some libraries in this study had Jurkat cell RNA spiked in. CDR3 nucleotides: TGTGCCTGGAGTGTACGAGCGGGGGGGTTAGATACGCAGTATTTT. Encoded protein: CAWSVRAGGLDTQYF. Supplemented by reference TRBV30 and TRBJ2-3, the full variable domain reads SQTIHQWPATLVQPVGSPLSLECTVEGTSNPNLYWYRQAAGRGLQLLFYSVGIGQISSEVPQNLSASRPQDRQFILSSKKLLLSDSGFYLCAWSVRAGGLDTQYFGPGTRLTVL.